These 25 T cell receptor beta chains were sequenced from one sample in a study of cytomegalovirus exposure and HLA in healthy donors. 13 Jbeta primers and 60 Vbeta primers were used for the PCR. Sequencing used immunoSEQ multiplex PCR; TCRdb keeps in-frame clones, though not all of them. This table holds 95,000 or so clones, 80% to 85% found once. The sequenced sample consisted of PBMCs. These receptors came from a woman in her sixties or seventies in good health and CMV-seropositive.

The J gene is TRBJ1-1, the V gene TRBV5-1, with 8 bases identical to TRBD1. CDR3 length: 14 amino acids. Looked up from germline, CDR1 is SGHRS and CDR2 is YFSETQ. The V gene end was trimmed by 0 bases and the J gene end by 5 bases; junction bases not matched to a gene: 3. The CDR3 loop is CASSLGQGWTEAFF. CDR3 in DNA: TGCGCCAGCAGCTTGGGACAGGGGTGGACTGAAGCTTTCTTT.

This sequence joins TRBV5-4 and TRBJ1-2; 7 bases align to TRBD1. This CDR3 spans 13 amino acids. Germline V lookup: CDR1 SGHNT, CDR2 YYREEE (reference sequence). The V gene end was trimmed by 2 bases and the J gene end by 6 bases; junction bases not matched to a gene: 4. CDR3: CASSLETGNGYTF. The CDR3 DNA sequence: TGTGCCAGCAGCTTAGAGACAGGGAATGGCTACACCTTC.

The rearrangement uses TRBV19 and TRBJ2-5; D is ambiguous. CDR1 is LNHDA, CDR2 SQIVND, per germline (reference sequence). V was cut by 4 bases and J by 0 bases, with 6 bases left in between. The CDR3 length is 13 residues. The CDR3: CASSTGNQETQYF. The CDR3 nucleotides read TGTGCCAGTAGTACAGGAAACCAAGAGACCCAGTACTTC.

The V and J genes are TRBV14 and TRBJ2-7; 12 bases agree with TRBD1. This CDR3 has 16 amino acids. The trim removed 2 bases at V and 6 bases at J, leaving 8 bases unmatched. Germline-derived CDR1 and CDR2 are SGHDN and FVKESK. The DNA of the CDR3 is TGTGCCAGCAGCCAATTATCGGGACAGGGGGCTGGCGAGCAGTACTTC. It specifies CASSQLSGQGAGEQYF.

This chain connects TRBV7-9 to TRBJ2-7; D may be TRBD2 (6 bases). V was trimmed by 2 bases and J by 4 bases, leaving 12 bases between them. CDR3 size: 14 residues. CDR1 is SEHNR, CDR2 FQNEAQ, per germline (reference sequence). The CDR3 bases are TGTGCCAGCAGCTTAATTGGGGAGGAATACGAGCAGTACTTC. This codes for CASSLIGEEYEQYF.

The chain uses TRBV11-3 and TRBJ2-1; 7 bases agree with TRBD2. The CDR3 is 15 residues long. J lost 2 bases, V lost 1 base, and 2 bases had no gene match. Germline-derived CDR1 and CDR2 are SGHNT and YENEEA. The chain's CDR3 is CASSLAAGAYNEQFF. As DNA, the CDR3 is TGTGCCAGCAGCTTAGCTGCGGGAGCCTACAATGAGCAGTTCTTC.

This clone has only a few counts. The chain couples TRBV4-1 to TRBJ1-2, with a possible D match to TRBD1 (5 bases). The V gene's germline CDR1 is MGHRA and CDR2 YSYEKL. The CDR3 has 14 amino acids. Deletions cut 2 bases from V and 8 bases from J, with 15 bases between. The CDR3 protein is CASSQRAQGVGYTF. CDR3 bases: TGCGCCAGCAGCCAACGAGCGCAGGGCGTCGGCTACACCTTC.

This sequence joins TRBV5-1 and TRBJ2-7; D is ambiguous. V lost 0 bases and J 0 bases, leaving 10 bases between the germline ends. This CDR3 comprises 15 residues. Germline loops: CDR1 SGHRS, CDR2 YFSETQ. CDR3 in DNA: TGCGCCAGCAGCTTGGAGTCCCGTAGCTCCTACGAGCAGTACTTC. It encodes CASSLESRSSYEQYF.

This chain links TRBV28 with TRBJ2-7; TRBD1 matches at 10 bases. V shed 2 bases, J shed 3 bases, and the junction held 4 bases outside the gene matches. Germline CDR1 is MDHEN and CDR2 is SYDVKM. This CDR3 has 15 amino acids. The CDR3 coding sequence is TGTGCCAGCAGTTTACGCCGGGACAGGGGCTACGAGCAGTACTTC. Translating gives CASSLRRDRGYEQYF.

The J gene is TRBJ2-5, the V gene TRBV7-3; 11 bases are a match to TRBD2. TRBJ2-7 matches the DNA end more closely, so the J call is doubtful. Per the germline V gene, CDR1 is SGHTA and CDR2 is FQGTGA. The CDR3 is 16 residues long. CDR3 nucleotide sequence: TGTGCCAGCAGCTTAGGGGGGGCTAGCGGGAGGTCCGAGCAGTACTTC. Residues: CASSLGGASGRSEQYF.

In this sample, this clone turned up once. The chain is built from TRBV28 and TRBJ1-1; 7 bases match TRBD1. The germline V gene encodes CDR1 MDHEN and CDR2 SYDVKM. After removal of 5 bases from V and 3 bases from J, the junction contained 6 bases not matched to a gene. The CDR3 loop spans 14 amino acids. This chain's CDR3 is CASSTTGVDTEAFF. The CDR3 nucleotides are TGTGCCAGCAGTACAACAGGGGTGGACACTGAAGCTTTCTTT.

The V gene is TRBV7-2, the J gene TRBJ1-5, with 9 bases matching TRBD1. The germline V gene has CDR1 SGHTA and CDR2 FQGNSA. The CDR3 spans 15 residues. The J segment lost 5 bases and the V segment lost 5 bases, leaving 7 bases of the junction unmatched. The CDR3 nucleotides are TGTGCCAGCAGCCCCTGGACAGGGGAGTATCAGCCCCAGCATTTT. Translating it yields CASSPWTGEYQPQHF.

This clone was seen just once. The CDR3 nucleotides are TGTGCCTGGGATACAGGGAGGAACACTGAAGCTTTCTTT. The encoded protein is CAWDTGRNTEAFF. The chain uses TRBV30 and TRBJ1-1; tentative D call: TRBD1 (6 bases). The CDR3 runs to 13 residues. Trimming cost V 5 bases and J 1 base, with 11 bases left between them. Germline lookup yields CDR1 GTSNPN and CDR2 SVGIG (reference sequence).

This clone was seen just once. J is TRBJ1-2 and V is TRBV5-1, with TRBD1 identical over 9 bases. The trim removed 4 bases at V and 5 bases at J, leaving 9 bases unmatched. In germline, CDR1 is SGHRS, CDR2 YFSETQ. The CDR3 totals 15 residues. The CDR3 spells CASSQAGTGNYGYTF. CDR3 nucleotides: TGCGCCAGCAGCCAGGCAGGGACAGGGAATTATGGCTACACCTTC.

This clone has a handful of counts. The chain has TRBV19 and TRBJ2-1, with D maybe TRBD2 (5 bases). V was cut by 6 bases and J by 0 bases, with 12 bases left in between. The germline gives CDR1 LNHDA, CDR2 SQIVND (reference sequence). This CDR3 region has 15 residues. CDR3 region: CASRDSYSSYNEQFF. CDR3 bases: TGTGCCAGTAGGGACTCCTACAGCTCCTACAATGAGCAGTTCTTC.

This clone was seen only a few times. The chain couples TRBV28 to TRBJ2-5, with a possible D match to TRBD1 (7 bases). The germline CDR1 and CDR2 sequences are MDHEN and SYDVKM. The CDR3 runs to 14 residues. V was pared by 7 bases and J by 3 bases, with 15 bases between. The CDR3 is CASTPGGTEETQYF. The CDR3 DNA follows: TGTGCCAGCACCCCGGGCGGGACAGAAGAGACCCAGTACTTC.

The chain employs TRBV7-3 and TRBJ1-4; 8 bases align to TRBD1. With V trimmed by 4 bases and J by 8 bases, 9 bases remained unmatched. Germline V gives CDR1 SGHTA, CDR2 FQGTGA. The CDR3 is made up of 15 amino acids. The CDR3: CASSSTGTGGEKLFF. CDR3 in DNA: TGTGCCAGCAGCTCCACCGGGACAGGAGGGGAAAAACTGTTTTTT.

The chain couples TRBV6-6 to TRBJ2-5; no firm D call. In germline, CDR1 is MNHNY, CDR2 SVGAGI (reference sequence). V was cut by 4 bases and J by 2 bases, with 8 bases left in between. CDR3 length: 13 amino acids. CDR3 amino acids: CASSSVVQETQYF. The DNA of the CDR3 is TGTGCCAGCAGTTCGGTAGTACAAGAGACCCAGTACTTC.

The rearrangement uses TRBV21-1 and TRBJ2-1; TRBD2 is the table's D call, not checked against the DNA. TRBV21-1 is a pseudogene. CDR3 length equals 16 residues. The CDR3 here is CASSKGPGGPYNEQFF. The CDR3 DNA reads TGTGCCAGCAGCAAGGGCCCCGGAGGCCCCTACAATGAGCAGTTCTTC.

V gene TRBV7-9 combines with J gene TRBJ1-1; no firm D call. The length of the CDR3 is 11 residues. Trimming removed 2 bases from V and 6 bases from J, with 4 bases in between. CDR1 is SEHNR and CDR2 is FQNEAQ in the germline V gene (reference sequence). The CDR3 spells CASSLLAEAFF. CDR3 DNA: TGTGCCAGCAGCTTACTTGCTGAAGCTTTCTTT.

In its sample, this clone was seen a few times. The chain joins TRBV5-4 to TRBJ2-7; TRBD2 might be the D (6 bases). Looked up from germline, CDR1 is SGHNT and CDR2 is YYREEE (reference sequence). The V end was cut by 3 bases, the J end by 1 base, with 14 bases between. The CDR3 sequence is 15 residues long. CDR3 amino acids: CASSSSLGLSYEQYF. The CDR3 coding sequence is TGTGCCAGCAGCTCTTCGTTGGGACTTTCCTACGAGCAGTACTTC.

CDR3 amino acids: CASSFPGRQFF. CDR3 DNA: TGTGCCAGCAGTTTCCCCGGTAGGCAGTTCTTC. The rearrangement joins TRBV28 to TRBJ2-1; D unresolved. The germline CDR1 and CDR2 sequences are MDHEN and SYDVKM. The CDR3 contains 11 residues. Trimming cost V 3 bases and J 12 bases, with 9 bases left between them.

The rearrangement uses TRBV15 and TRBJ2-5, with 11 bases aligning to TRBD1. The J call may be in error: the DNA end matches TRBJ2-7 better. Germline assignment: CDR1 LNHNV and CDR2 YYDKDF (reference sequence). This CDR3 has 16 amino acids. The CDR3 here is CATRQGLGQGVYEQYF. The DNA of the CDR3 is TGTGCCACACGACAGGGCCTGGGACAGGGGGTGTACGAGCAGTACTTC.

The chain joins TRBV9 to TRBJ2-1; a weak D match, TRBD2 (5 bases). The germline V gene has CDR1 SGDLS and CDR2 YYNGEE. The CDR3 loop spans 17 amino acids. V shed 0 bases and J shed 9 bases, with 22 bases lying between them. CDR3 sequence reads: CASSVAPLASMVPEQFF. CDR3 nucleotide sequence: TGTGCCAGCAGCGTAGCCCCTCTAGCATCCATGGTCCCTGAGCAGTTCTTC.

V and J are TRBV10-3 and TRBJ1-6, with D perhaps matching TRBD1 (5 bases). Deletions cut 3 bases from V and 2 bases from J, with 11 bases between. The germline gives CDR1 ENHRY, CDR2 SYGVKD. The CDR3 has 16 residues. The CDR3 DNA reads TGTGCCATCAGTGACAGGGATCGCGCCTATAATTCACCCCTCCACTTT. Protein: CAISDRDRAYNSPLHF.